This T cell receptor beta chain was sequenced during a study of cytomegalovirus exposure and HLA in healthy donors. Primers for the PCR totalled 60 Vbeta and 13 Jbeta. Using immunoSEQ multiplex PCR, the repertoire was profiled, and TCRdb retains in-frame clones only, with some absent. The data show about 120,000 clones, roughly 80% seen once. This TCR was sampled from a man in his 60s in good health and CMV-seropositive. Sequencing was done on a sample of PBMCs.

Here the CDR3 reads CASSSPGQGKGNGYTF. CDR3 DNA sequence: TGTGCCAGCAGTTCTCCGGGACAGGGCAAGGGGAATGGCTACACCTTC. This chain uses TRBV28 with TRBJ1-2, with 9 bases that match TRBD1. Germline V gives CDR1 MDHEN, CDR2 SYDVKM. This CDR3 is 16 amino acids long. Trimming removed 4 bases from V and 6 bases from J; junction bases left unmatched: 12.